This T cell receptor (beta chain) originates from a study of OX40 agonist ivuxolimab in advanced cancers. Study information: Ivuxolimab, which is an agonistic anti-OX40 (CD134) antibody, was administered to the patients. Study-wide results and limits: Expanded clones were, on average, more numerous among CD8+ T cells than CD4+.

In regard to this clone: As yet, its antigen is unknown.

Repertoires were generated with immunoSEQ multiplex PCR, while TCRdb's copy carries only in-frame clones and drops some. The sample carries 30,000 to 40,000 clones, approximately 76% recorded once. The CDR3 extends over 15 amino acids. Unmatched junction bases numbered 9, after V lost 4 bases and J lost 4 bases. The germline CDR1 and CDR2 sequences are SGHRS and YFSETQ. This sequence originates from an adult with an advanced solid tumor such as melanoma, head and neck, liver or kidney cancer. The sequencing used CD4+ or CD8+ T cells sorted from blood, collected in a trial of the OX40 agonist ivuxolimab. The chain uses TRBV5-1 and TRBJ1-1; TRBD1 matches at 8 bases. The CDR3: CASSTGQGTSTEAFF. Here the CDR3 DNA reads TGCGCCAGCAGCACAGGACAGGGTACGAGCACTGAAGCTTTCTTT.